This T cell receptor (beta chain) was recorded in a study of control samples from healthy donors and cancer patients. Clones were read by immunoSEQ multiplex PCR, and TCRdb kept only the in-frame ones, dropping some. The sample consists of over 110,000 clones, over 85% of them appearing once. Germline CDR1 reads SGDLS; CDR2 reads YYNGEE. Trimming removed 3 bases at V and 9 bases at J, with 18 bases between. The CDR3 is 14 amino acids. The sample was blood. The rearrangement uses TRBV9 and TRBJ2-5; no clear D gene. The clonotype was recovered from a man aged 25-40 years in good health. In DNA form, the CDR3 reads TGTGCCAGCAGCGCGCAGTTGTGGCAGGACGCCCAGTACTTC. Translation gives CASSAQLWQDAQYF.